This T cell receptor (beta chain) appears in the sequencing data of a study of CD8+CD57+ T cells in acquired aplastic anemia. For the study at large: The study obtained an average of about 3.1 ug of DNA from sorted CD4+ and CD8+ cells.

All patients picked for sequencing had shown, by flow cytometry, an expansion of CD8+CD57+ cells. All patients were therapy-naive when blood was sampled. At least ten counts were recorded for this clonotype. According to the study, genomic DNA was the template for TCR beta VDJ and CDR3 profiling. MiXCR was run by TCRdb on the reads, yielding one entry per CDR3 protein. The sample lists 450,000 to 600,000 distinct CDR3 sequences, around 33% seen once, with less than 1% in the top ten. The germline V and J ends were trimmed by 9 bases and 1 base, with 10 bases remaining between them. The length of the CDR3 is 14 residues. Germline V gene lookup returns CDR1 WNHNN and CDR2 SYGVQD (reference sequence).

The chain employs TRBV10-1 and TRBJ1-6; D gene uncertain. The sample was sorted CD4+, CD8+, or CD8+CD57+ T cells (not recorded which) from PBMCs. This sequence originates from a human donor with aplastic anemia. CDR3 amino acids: CARIPWSYNSPLHF. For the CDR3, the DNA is TGCGCCAGAATCCCTTGGTCCTATAATTCACCCCTCCACTTT.